A selection of T cell receptor beta chains follows, all from one sample in a study of blood T cells in healthy people across ages. TCRdb re-derived calls from the 5' RACE reads in MiXCR, one entry per CDR3 protein. The table lists 700,000 to 950,000 distinct CDR3 sequences, more than 45% of them singletons. Material for sequencing was blood. The source is a man younger than 40 in good health. The CDR3 runs from the conserved cysteine through the conserved F or W.

V gene: TRBV7-8
CDR3 protein: CASSLVPMNTEDFF

V gene: TRBV18
CDR3 protein: CASSPEGIYGYTF

V gene: TRBV7-2
CDR3 protein: CASSRRPSGFQFF

V gene: TRBV21-1
CDR3 protein: CASSKAQAIYGYTF

V gene: TRBV20-1
CDR3 protein: CSARQGDANQPQHF

V gene: TRBV20-1
CDR3 protein: CSARVRASYEQYF

V gene: TRBV5-1
CDR3 protein: CASSLRQGIGGYTF

V gene: TRBV28
CDR3 protein: CASTTSPGQIIQYF

V gene: TRBV7-2
CDR3 protein: CASALRVSPLHF

V gene: TRBV7-9
CDR3 protein: CASSAMGGNIQYF

V gene: TRBV14
CDR3 protein: CASSQVDLPYGYTF

V gene: TRBV9
CDR3 protein: CASSPSGASGTDTQYF

V gene: TRBV20-1
CDR3 protein: CSASWGTDTQYF

V gene: TRBV20-1
CDR3 protein: CSAGSRPEATYEQYF

V gene: TRBV28
CDR3 protein: CASSLPRLAGGRYEQYF

V gene: TRBV27
CDR3 protein: CASSPGAPTYEQYF

V gene: TRBV20-1
CDR3 protein: CSASLGTVYNEQFF

V gene: TRBV6-5
CDR3 protein: CASSYSIPTWSETQYF